A selection of T cell receptor beta chains follows, all from one sample in a study of blood T cells in healthy people across ages. TCRdb reanalysed the 5' RACE reads using MiXCR and keeps one entry per CDR3 protein. The data contain about 1.4 million distinct CDR3 sequences, 59% of them singletons. The sample was blood. These receptors originate from a man younger than 35 in good health. The CDR3 runs from the conserved cysteine through the conserved F or W. Each record gives: D gene, J gene, V gene, clone size, CDR3 DNA, CDR3 protein. D genes are given only for firm matches. Size tells how often a clone was seen (once, few, many) or the class of an expanded clone, and some rows leave it out.

>TRBD2|TRBJ2-5|TRBV25-1|.
TGTGCCAGCAGTGAATGGGCTAGCGGGAGACAAGGGCAGTACTTC
CASSEWASGRQGQYF
>TRBD2|TRBJ2-5|TRBV7-2|.
TGTGCCAGCAGGGGACTAGCGGGAGCATCTGAGACCCAGTACTTC
CASRGLAGASETQYF
>TRBD2|TRBJ2-2|TRBV30|.
TGTGCCTGGAGCGCCGGACTAGCCACGACCACCGGGGAGCTGTTTTTT
CAWSAGLATTTGELFF
>.|TRBJ2-7|TRBV14|.
TGTGCCAGCAGCCGGGACCCCTACGAGCAGTACTTC
CASSRDPYEQYF
>.|TRBJ1-1|TRBV4-1|.
TGCGCCAGCAGCCAAATCCCAGGGAGGCCGAACACTGAAGCTTTCTTT
CASSQIPGRPNTEAFF
>.|TRBJ1-5|TRBV20-1|.
TGCAGTGCGCGAGAAACGGGAAGCAATCAGCCCCAGCATTTT
CSARETGSNQPQHF
>.|TRBJ2-7|TRBV11-2|.
TGTGCCAGCAGCTTAGTTACGGGTGGGAATGAGCAGTACTTC
CASSLVTGGNEQYF
>.|TRBJ2-7|TRBV6-2/TRBV6-3|.
TGTGCCAGCAGCCCGTTACACTACAAGCAGTACTTC
CASSPLHYKQYF
>TRBD1|TRBJ2-4|TRBV4-2|.
TGTGCCAGCAGCCAAGATCGAAACATTACTATGACAGGGAGAAACATTCAGTACTTC
CASSQDRNITMTGRNIQYF
>TRBD2|TRBJ2-5|TRBV6-2/TRBV6-3|.
TGTGCCAGCAGTTATGCGGGGGGCCGAGAAGAGACCCAGTACTTC
CASSYAGGREETQYF
>.|TRBJ2-1|TRBV6-1|few
TGTGCCAGCAGTCAGACTAGTGGGGGTCTAAATGAGCAGTTCTTC
CASSQTSGGLNEQFF
>TRBD1|TRBJ2-7|TRBV6-1|.
TGTGCCAGCCGCGACAGGGTGGACGAGCAGTACTTC
CASRDRVDEQYF
>.|TRBJ2-7|TRBV20-1|many
TGCAGTGCCCCACTTGTCGGGGCCTCCTACGAGCAGTACTTC
CSAPLVGASYEQYF
>TRBD1|TRBJ2-7|TRBV2|.
TGTGCCAGCAGAGTTTGGACAGGAGGTTCGTACGAGCAGTACTTC
CASRVWTGGSYEQYF
>.|TRBJ1-1|TRBV10-3|.
TGTGCCATCGGACAGATGAACACTGAAGCTTTCTTT
CAIGQMNTEAFF
>.|TRBJ2-7|TRBV20-1|.
TGCAGTGCCCCGCAGGCCTACGAGCAGTACTTC
CSAPQAYEQYF
>.|TRBJ2-3|TRBV27|once
TGTGCCAGCGGCCTCTATTCAGATACGCAGTATTTT
CASGLYSDTQYF
>TRBD1|TRBJ2-3|TRBV12-3/TRBV12-4|.
TGTGCCAGCAGTACAAGACTGACCTCCAGGGGGCGCGTACCAGATACGCAGTATTTT
CASSTRLTSRGRVPDTQYF
>TRBD1|TRBJ2-7|TRBV11-2|.
TGTGCCAGCAGCTCACAGGGGGACAGGGGCACATTCGGCTCCTACGAGCAGTACTTC
CASSSQGDRGTFGSYEQYF
>.|TRBJ2-3|TRBV7-9|.
TGTGCCAGCAGCCGTCCTCCACTAGATACGCAGTATTTT
CASSRPPLDTQYF
>TRBD1|TRBJ2-5|TRBV6-2/TRBV6-3|.
TGTGCCAGCAGTCCCCTCAGGGGGCGCAGTCTAGAGACCCAGTACTTC
CASSPLRGRSLETQYF
>.|TRBJ2-1|TRBV4-1|.
TGCGCCAGCAGCCAGGGCCCTGGGTTAGAATACAATGAGCAGTTCTTC
CASSQGPGLEYNEQFF
>.|TRBJ2-4|TRBV7-8|.
TGTGCCAGCAGCTTAGATATGCAGCGCCTAGGTTACGAGCGGTACTTC
CASSLDMQRLGYERYF
>TRBD1|TRBJ2-2|TRBV6-2/TRBV6-3|.
TGTGCCAGCAGTTACCATAGGACAGGGAACACCGGGGAGCTGTTTTTT
CASSYHRTGNTGELFF
>TRBD2|TRBJ2-1|TRBV20-1|.
TGCAGTGCTAGAGATACTAGCGGGACTTACAATGAGCAGTTCTTC
CSARDTSGTYNEQFF
>.|TRBJ2-7|TRBV11-2|.
TGTGCCAGCAGCTTAATATCAGTCAGCTTCGCCTACGAGCAGTACTTC
CASSLISVSFAYEQYF
>.|TRBJ2-7|TRBV13|few
TGTGCCAGCAGCTCTCGGGCCAAATCCTACGAGCAGTACTTC
CASSSRAKSYEQYF
>.|TRBJ2-5|TRBV29-1|.
TGCAGCGTTGAATGGGGCGTCGGCGATGAGCAGTACTTC
CSVEWGVGDEQYF
>.|TRBJ1-4|TRBV6-2/TRBV6-3|few
TGTGCCAGCAGCCGGATGGTCGGAGAAAAACTGTTTTTT
CASSRMVGEKLFF
>TRBD2|TRBJ2-3|TRBV6-1|.
TGTGCCAGCAGTGAACTAGCGGGGTACACAGATACGCAGTATTTT
CASSELAGYTDTQYF
>.|TRBJ2-7|TRBV5-1|few
TGCGCCAGCAGCGTGGCCGCGGCGGTACGCATCTACGAGCAGTACTTC
CASSVAAAVRIYEQYF
>TRBD2|TRBJ2-5|TRBV20-1|few
TGCAGTGCTGGAATCGCCGCTAGCGGGGATTTGGAGACCCAGTACTTC
CSAGIAASGDLETQYF
>.|TRBJ2-5|TRBV7-7|.
TGTGCCAGCAGCTTGCAAGGTGCAGGGGTGGTGGAGACCCAGTACTTC
CASSLQGAGVVETQYF
>.|TRBJ2-7|TRBV15|.
TGTGCCACCAGCAAATGGGGGCGGGTCGAGCAGTACTTC
CATSKWGRVEQYF
>TRBD1|TRBJ1-2|TRBV4-2|.
TGTGCCAGCAGCCAGGCTCCGGGACAGGGTAACTATGGCTACACCTTC
CASSQAPGQGNYGYTF
>.|TRBJ2-3|TRBV18|.
TGTGCCAGCTCACCATCCCTAGCGAGAGATACGCAGTATTTT
CASSPSLARDTQYF
>TRBD1|TRBJ2-7|TRBV7-9|.
TGTGCCAGCAGCTACGACAGGGGGGACCACGAGCAGTACTTC
CASSYDRGDHEQYF
>.|TRBJ2-1|TRBV21-1|.
TGTGCCAGCAGCAATGGCGGGACTAGAAACAATGAGCAGTTCTTC
CASSNGGTRNNEQFF
>.|TRBJ2-1|TRBV9|.
TGTGCCAGCAGCGTAGCTCTATTATTCGATGAGCAGTTCTTC
CASSVALLFDEQFF
>.|TRBJ2-3|TRBV7-2|.
TGTGCCAGCAGCTCAACCTACAGAACAGATACGCAGTATTTT
CASSSTYRTDTQYF
>TRBD1|TRBJ1-2|TRBV27|.
TGTGCCAGCAGTGAACTCCCGGGACAGGCTTTCTCCTATGGCTACACCTTC
CASSELPGQAFSYGYTF
>TRBD2|TRBJ2-2|TRBV7-9|.
TGTGCCAGCAGCTTCAGCGGGGGTTTACTGAACACCGGGGAGCTGTTTTTT
CASSFSGGLLNTGELFF
>.|TRBJ1-1|TRBV11-2|.
TGTGCCAGCAGCTTAGGCTCGGCCCAGATCAACACTGAAGCTTTCTTT
CASSLGSAQINTEAFF